This is a list of T cell receptor beta chains from one sample in a study of identical twins. TCRdb itself ran the 5' RACE reads through MiXCR, one entry per CDR3 protein. Of 600,000 to 800,000 distinct CDR3 sequences in the sample, 21% were seen once. These data were likewise used in another study, on T cells expressing NK-cell markers.

Material: PBMCs. Every receptor here comes from a woman aged 18-29 years in good health. The CDR3 runs from the conserved cysteine through the conserved F or W. D genes are given only for firm matches. The size of a clone is reported for some rows only, either as once, few or many, or as a class for expanded clones.

clone_size	d_call	v_call	j_call	cdr3_nt	cdr3_aa
few	TRBD2	TRBV12-3/TRBV12-4	TRBJ2-7	TGTGCCAGGGGTGAGGGACTAGCGGGAAGAAACGGCGAGCAGTACTTC	CARGEGLAGRNGEQYF
many	TRBD2	TRBV29-1	TRBJ2-5	TGCAGCGTTGAAGACCGTCGGCTAGCGGGATACGGGACCCAGTACTTC	CSVEDRRLAGYGTQYF
NA	NA	TRBV27	TRBJ2-5	TGTGCCAGCAGTTTAAAGGTAGAACAGCAAGAGACCCAGTACTTC	CASSLKVEQQETQYF
NA	NA	TRBV7-6	TRBJ2-1	TGTGCCAGCAGCCAAATTGGGGGCAGTGGCCCCTCTACTGAGCAGTTCTTC	CASSQIGGSGPSTEQFF
few	NA	TRBV7-2	TRBJ2-1	TGTGCCAGCAGCTCAAGCAAAAGGAGGGTGTATCGCAATGAGCAGTTCTTC	CASSSSKRRVYRNEQFF
many	NA	TRBV12-3/TRBV12-4	TRBJ2-1	TGTGCCAGCAGCTTTGTCCGGGGCAGGGCCTACAATGAGCAGTTCTTC	CASSFVRGRAYNEQFF
few	NA	TRBV5-1	TRBJ2-7	TGCGCCAGCAGCCCCCAGATGGCGGCCTACGAGCAGTACTTC	CASSPQMAAYEQYF
NA	NA	TRBV11-2	TRBJ2-1	TGTGCCAGCAGCTCTATTTTGCGACTGGAGCAGTTCTTC	CASSSILRLEQFF
few	NA	TRBV20-1	TRBJ2-7	TGCAGTGCTAGGCCCCTACAGAGCTCCTACGAGCAGTACTTC	CSARPLQSSYEQYF
NA	TRBD2	TRBV20-1	TRBJ2-3	TGCAGTGTCCCGGGACTAGCAGGCACAGATACGCAGTATTTT	CSVPGLAGTDTQYF
few	NA	TRBV24-1	TRBJ2-3	TGTGCCACCAGTGAGTCCGGACGGGGCACAGATACGCAGTATTTT	CATSESGRGTDTQYF
few	TRBD2	TRBV12-3/TRBV12-4	TRBJ2-5	TGTGCCAGCAGTCTAAGGACTAGCGGGAGGGCCACAGAGACCCAGTACTTC	CASSLRTSGRATETQYF
NA	NA	TRBV15	TRBJ2-7	TGTGCCACCAGCAGACAATCGGTTTATACCGAGCAGTACTTC	CATSRQSVYTEQYF
few	NA	TRBV20-1	TRBJ2-1	TGCAGTGCTAGCGGAGATTACAATGAGCAGTTCTTC	CSASGDYNEQFF
few	TRBD1	TRBV20-1	TRBJ2-7	TGCAGTGCTAGGGTGACAGGGGGCAACGAGCAGTACTTC	CSARVTGGNEQYF
many	TRBD2	TRBV29-1	TRBJ2-1	TGCAGCGTTGAACATGGACTAGCGGGAGGAAGAACATACAATGAGCAGTTCTTC	CSVEHGLAGGRTYNEQFF
NA	TRBD2	TRBV6-1	TRBJ2-2	TGTGCCAGCAGTCGCCGGGAGGCCGGAGGGGAGCTGTTTTTT	CASSRREAGGELFF
NA	NA	TRBV9	TRBJ2-1	TGTGCCAGCAACCCGGATAGCTCCTACAATGAGCAGTTCTTC	CASNPDSSYNEQFF
NA	TRBD2	TRBV11-1	TRBJ2-1	TGTGCCAGCAGCTTCCTAGCGGGAGTGGGGGTAGGCTACAATGAGCAGTTCTTC	CASSFLAGVGVGYNEQFF
few	NA	TRBV5-6	TRBJ2-5	TGTGCCAGCAGCTTCGACCCAGGGATCCTCCAAGAGACCCAGTACTTC	CASSFDPGILQETQYF
few	NA	TRBV7-9	TRBJ2-7	TGTGCCAGCAACCCGGGACAATTCTCCTACGAGCAGTACTTC	CASNPGQFSYEQYF
NA	TRBD1	TRBV5-1	TRBJ2-5	TGCGCCAGCAGCCAAGCCGGGACAGGGCCGGAGACCCAGTACTTC	CASSQAGTGPETQYF
few	NA	TRBV24-1	TRBJ2-1	TGTGCCACCAGTGATTTGGGAATAGAGCAGTTCTTC	CATSDLGIEQFF
NA	NA	TRBV7-2	TRBJ1-3	TGTGCCAGCAGCCATGGAACCTCTGGAAACACCATATATTTT	CASSHGTSGNTIYF
many	NA	TRBV4-3	TRBJ2-1	TGCGCCAGCAGCCTAGAGAGGGTATTCAATGAGCAGTTCTTC	CASSLERVFNEQFF
NA	TRBD1	TRBV29-1	TRBJ2-1	TGCAGCGTTCTCTTATGGCAGACAGGGAACAATGAGCAGTTCTTC	CSVLLWQTGNNEQFF
few	NA	TRBV5-1	TRBJ2-7	TGCGCCAGCAGCTTTAGGCCCGTCTACGAGCAGTACTTC	CASSFRPVYEQYF
many	TRBD2	TRBV29-1	TRBJ2-3	TGCAGCGTCACACAACGCATGGGACTAGCGGGAGCCCCAGATACGCAGTATTTT	CSVTQRMGLAGAPDTQYF
few	NA	TRBV20-1	TRBJ1-1	TGCAGTGCCGTTGGGGCTGAAGCTTTCTTT	CSAVGAEAFF
NA	TRBD2	TRBV5-5	TRBJ2-7	TGTGCCAGCAGCCCAAGGACTAGCGTTTCCTACGAGCAGTACTTC	CASSPRTSVSYEQYF
many	TRBD2	TRBV5-1	TRBJ2-7	TGCGCCAGCAGGCAGGGACTAGCGGGTTCCTACGAGCAGTACTTC	CASRQGLAGSYEQYF
many	TRBD2	TRBV20-1	TRBJ2-1	TGCAGTGCTAGAGATCCCACAGCGGGAGAAGCGAATCAGTTCTTC	CSARDPTAGEANQFF
NA	NA	TRBV5-1	TRBJ1-5	TGCGCCAGCAGCTTGGGCCCACAGGGAGGGGACAATCAGCCCCAGCATTTT	CASSLGPQGGDNQPQHF
NA	TRBD1	TRBV6-1	TRBJ2-1	TGTGCCAGCAGTGAAGCGGATGACAGGGGGCTAAATGAGCAGTTCTTC	CASSEADDRGLNEQFF
NA	NA	TRBV18	TRBJ2-5	TGTGCCAGCTCACCAAATCCAGAGACCCAGTACTTC	CASSPNPETQYF
few	NA	TRBV19	TRBJ2-4	TGTGCCAGTTCCGTCCCTAGGGACAAAAACATTCAGTACTTC	CASSVPRDKNIQYF
many	NA	TRBV9	TRBJ2-3	TGTGCCAGCAGCGCTTTCACAGATACGCAGTATTTT	CASSAFTDTQYF
few	NA	TRBV20-1	TRBJ2-1	TGCAGTGCTTTACAGGGCGACGCTGAGCAGTTCTTC	CSALQGDAEQFF
NA	TRBD2	TRBV29-1	TRBJ2-5	TGCAGCGGATCCCTAGCGGTACAAGAGACCCAGTACTTC	CSGSLAVQETQYF
NA	TRBD1	TRBV6-1	TRBJ2-5	TGTGCCAGCACCCAGACAGGGTTGGGGGAGACCCAGTACTTC	CASTQTGLGETQYF